Sequencing of this TCR beta chain was carried out in a study of T cell responses to AZD1222 COVID-19 vaccine. Sequencing used immunoSEQ multiplex PCR; TCRdb keeps in-frame clones, though not all of them. The sample holds 99,000 or so clones, 93% seen once. The CDR3 loop spans 13 amino acids. The V and J ends lost 4 bases and 7 bases respectively, with 14 bases between them. The clonotype comes from an adult in good health. The rearrangement uses TRBV12-3 or TRBV12-4 and TRBJ2-7, with D hard to call. This specimen consisted of peripheral blood, obtained on day 0 of AZD1222 vaccination. CDR3 DNA: TGTGCCAGCAGTTACACACCTTTTGGAGAGCAGTACTTC. It specifies CASSYTPFGEQYF.